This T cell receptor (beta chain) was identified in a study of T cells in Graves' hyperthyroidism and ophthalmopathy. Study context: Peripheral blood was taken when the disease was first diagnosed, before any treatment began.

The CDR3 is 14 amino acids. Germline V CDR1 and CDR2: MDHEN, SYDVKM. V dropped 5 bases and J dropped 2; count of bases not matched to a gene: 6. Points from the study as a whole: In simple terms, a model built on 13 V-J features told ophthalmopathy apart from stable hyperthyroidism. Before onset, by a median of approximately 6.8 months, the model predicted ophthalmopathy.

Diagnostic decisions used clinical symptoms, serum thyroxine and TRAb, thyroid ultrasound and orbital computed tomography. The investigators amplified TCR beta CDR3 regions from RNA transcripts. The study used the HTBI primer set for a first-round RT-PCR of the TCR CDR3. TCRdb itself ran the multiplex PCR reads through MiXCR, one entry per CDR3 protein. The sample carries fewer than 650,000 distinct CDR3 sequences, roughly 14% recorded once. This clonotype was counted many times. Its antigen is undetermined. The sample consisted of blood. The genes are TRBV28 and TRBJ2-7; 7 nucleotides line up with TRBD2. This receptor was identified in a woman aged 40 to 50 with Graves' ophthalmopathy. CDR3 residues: CASSPTSLAYEQYF. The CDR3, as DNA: TGTGCCAGCAGTCCGACTAGCTTGGCCTACGAGCAGTACTTC.